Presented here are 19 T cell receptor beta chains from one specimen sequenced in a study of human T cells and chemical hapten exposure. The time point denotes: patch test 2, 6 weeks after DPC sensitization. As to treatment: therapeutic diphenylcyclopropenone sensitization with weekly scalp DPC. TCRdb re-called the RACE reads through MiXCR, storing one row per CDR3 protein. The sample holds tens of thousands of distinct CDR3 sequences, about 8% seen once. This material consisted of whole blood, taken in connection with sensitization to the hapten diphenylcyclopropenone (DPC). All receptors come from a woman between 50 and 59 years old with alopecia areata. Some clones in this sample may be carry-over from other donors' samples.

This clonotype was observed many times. CDR3 sequence (DNA): TGTGCCAGCAGCTTGGGGGCAGGGAAGGATGGCTACACCTTC. Encoded protein: CASSLGAGKDGYTF. The gene calls are TRBV5-5 and TRBJ1-2, with D possibly TRBD1 on 5 matching bases. Germline V gives CDR1 SGHKS, CDR2 YYEKEE (reference sequence). V was shortened by 0 bases and J by 6 bases, with 12 bases between the two germline ends. The CDR3 totals 14 residues.

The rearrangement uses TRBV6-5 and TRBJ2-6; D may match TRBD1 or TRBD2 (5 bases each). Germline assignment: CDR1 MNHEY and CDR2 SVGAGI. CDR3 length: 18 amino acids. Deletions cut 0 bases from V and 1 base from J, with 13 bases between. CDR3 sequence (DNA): TGTGCCAGCAGTTACTCCGGGACCTTTGGTTCTGGGGCCAACGTCCTGACTTTC. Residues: CASSYSGTFGSGANVLTF.

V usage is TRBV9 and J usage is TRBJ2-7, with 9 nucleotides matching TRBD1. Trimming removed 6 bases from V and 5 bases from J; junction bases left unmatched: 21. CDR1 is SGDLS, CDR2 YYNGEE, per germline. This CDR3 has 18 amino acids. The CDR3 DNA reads TGTGCCAGCATCGCCCAGAACTTACCGGGACAGGGACACGACGAGCAGTACTTC. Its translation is CASIAQNLPGQGHDEQYF.

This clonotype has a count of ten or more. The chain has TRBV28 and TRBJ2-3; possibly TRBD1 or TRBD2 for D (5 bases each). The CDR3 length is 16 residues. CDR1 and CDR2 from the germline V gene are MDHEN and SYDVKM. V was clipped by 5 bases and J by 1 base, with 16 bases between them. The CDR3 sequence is CASSPGLFGGTDTQYF. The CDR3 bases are TGTGCCAGCAGTCCGGGGCTTTTTGGGGGCACAGATACGCAGTATTTT.

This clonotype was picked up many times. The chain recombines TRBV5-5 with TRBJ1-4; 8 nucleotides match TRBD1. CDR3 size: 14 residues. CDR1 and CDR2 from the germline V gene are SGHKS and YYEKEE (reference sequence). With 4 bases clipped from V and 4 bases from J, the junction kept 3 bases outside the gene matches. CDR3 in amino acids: CASSPGGINEKLFF. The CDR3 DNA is TGTGCCAGCAGCCCAGGGGGCATTAATGAAAAACTGTTTTTT.

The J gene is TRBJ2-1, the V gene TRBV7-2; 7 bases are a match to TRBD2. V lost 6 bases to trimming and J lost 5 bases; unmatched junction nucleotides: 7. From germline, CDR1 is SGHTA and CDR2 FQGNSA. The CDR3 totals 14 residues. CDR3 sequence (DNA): TGTGCCAGCAGTGGCGGGGGTTCCCACAATGAGCAGTTCTTC. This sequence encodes CASSGGGSHNEQFF. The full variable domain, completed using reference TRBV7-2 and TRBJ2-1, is GAGVSQSPSNKVTEKGKDVELRCDPISGHTALYWYRQSLGQGLEFLIYFQGNSAPDKSGLPSDRFSAERTGGSVSTLTIQRTQQEDSAVYLCASSGGGSHNEQFFGPGTRLTVL.

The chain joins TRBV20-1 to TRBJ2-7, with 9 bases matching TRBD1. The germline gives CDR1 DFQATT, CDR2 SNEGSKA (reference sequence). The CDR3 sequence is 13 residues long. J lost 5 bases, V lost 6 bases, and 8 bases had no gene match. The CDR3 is CSAPTGGGNEQYF. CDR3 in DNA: TGCAGTGCCCCGACAGGGGGAGGGAACGAGCAGTACTTC.

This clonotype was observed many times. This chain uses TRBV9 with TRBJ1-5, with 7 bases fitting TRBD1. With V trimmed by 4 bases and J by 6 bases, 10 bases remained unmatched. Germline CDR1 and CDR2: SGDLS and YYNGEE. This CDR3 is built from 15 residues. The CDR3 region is CASSPGGQFGQPQHF. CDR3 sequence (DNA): TGTGCCAGCAGCCCAGGGGGGCAGTTTGGTCAGCCCCAGCATTTT.

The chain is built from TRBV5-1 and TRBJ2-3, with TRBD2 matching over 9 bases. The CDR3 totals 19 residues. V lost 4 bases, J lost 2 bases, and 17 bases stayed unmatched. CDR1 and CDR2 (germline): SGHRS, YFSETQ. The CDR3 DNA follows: TGCGCCAGCAGCGGGCGGTTAGCGGGAGTCGAGGGACTCACAGATACGCAGTATTTT. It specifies CASSGRLAGVEGLTDTQYF.

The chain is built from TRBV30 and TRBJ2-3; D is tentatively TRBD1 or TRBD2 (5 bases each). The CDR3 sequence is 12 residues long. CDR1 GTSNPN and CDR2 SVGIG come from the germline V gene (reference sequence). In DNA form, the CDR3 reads TGTGCTGGGGGACGGGACACAGATACGCAGTATTTT. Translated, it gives CAGGRDTDTQYF.

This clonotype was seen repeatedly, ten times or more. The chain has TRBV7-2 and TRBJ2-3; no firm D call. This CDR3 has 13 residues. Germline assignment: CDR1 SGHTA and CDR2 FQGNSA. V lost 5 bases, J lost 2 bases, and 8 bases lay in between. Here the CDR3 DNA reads TGTGCCAGCAGCCACGATTACACAGATACGCAGTATTTT. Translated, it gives CASSHDYTDTQYF.

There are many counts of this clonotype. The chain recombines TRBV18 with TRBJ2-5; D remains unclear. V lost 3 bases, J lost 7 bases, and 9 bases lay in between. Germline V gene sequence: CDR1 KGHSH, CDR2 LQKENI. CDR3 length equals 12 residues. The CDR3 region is CASSPRSRTQYF. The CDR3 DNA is TGTGCCAGCTCACCCCGGAGTAGGACCCAGTACTTC.

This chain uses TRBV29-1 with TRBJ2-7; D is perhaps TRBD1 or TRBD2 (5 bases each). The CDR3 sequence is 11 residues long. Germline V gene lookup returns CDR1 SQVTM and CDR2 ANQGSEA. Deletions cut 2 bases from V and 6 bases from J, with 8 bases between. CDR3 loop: CSVEQRGEQYF. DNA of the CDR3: TGCAGCGTTGAACAGAGGGGCGAGCAGTACTTC.

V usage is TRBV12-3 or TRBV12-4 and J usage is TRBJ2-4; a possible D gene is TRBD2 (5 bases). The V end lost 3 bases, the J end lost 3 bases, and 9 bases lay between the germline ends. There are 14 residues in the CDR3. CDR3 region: CASSLPGYKNIQYF. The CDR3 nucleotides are TGTGCCAGCAGTTTGCCGGGGTACAAAAACATTCAGTACTTC.

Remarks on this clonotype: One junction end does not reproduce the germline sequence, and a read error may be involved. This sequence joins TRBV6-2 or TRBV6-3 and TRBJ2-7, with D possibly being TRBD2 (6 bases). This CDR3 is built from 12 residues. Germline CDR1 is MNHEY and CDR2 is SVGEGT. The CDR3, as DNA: TGTGCCGGCAGTTACTGGGGGGACGAGCAGTACTTC. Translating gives CAGSYWGDEQYF.

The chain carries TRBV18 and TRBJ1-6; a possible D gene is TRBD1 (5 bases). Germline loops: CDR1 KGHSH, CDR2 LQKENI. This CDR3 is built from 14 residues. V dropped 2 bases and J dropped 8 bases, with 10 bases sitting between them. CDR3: CASSPATVDSPLHF. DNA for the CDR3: TGTGCCAGCTCACCAGCGACAGTAGATTCACCCCTCCACTTT.

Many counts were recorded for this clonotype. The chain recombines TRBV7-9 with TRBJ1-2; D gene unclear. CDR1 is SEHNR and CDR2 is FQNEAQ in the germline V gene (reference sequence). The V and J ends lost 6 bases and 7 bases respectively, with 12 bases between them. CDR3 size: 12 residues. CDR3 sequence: CASRWGVGGYTF. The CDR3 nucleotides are TGTGCCAGCAGGTGGGGTGTCGGTGGCTACACCTTC.

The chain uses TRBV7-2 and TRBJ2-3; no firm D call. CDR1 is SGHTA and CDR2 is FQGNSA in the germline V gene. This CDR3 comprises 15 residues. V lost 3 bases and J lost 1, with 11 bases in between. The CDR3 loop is CASSFVGVGTDTQYF. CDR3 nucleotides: TGTGCCAGCAGCTTTGTAGGAGTCGGCACAGATACGCAGTATTTT. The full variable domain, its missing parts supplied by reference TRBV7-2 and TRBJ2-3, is GAGVSQSPSNKVTEKGKDVELRCDPISGHTALYWYRQSLGQGLEFLIYFQGNSAPDKSGLPSDRFSAERTGGSVSTLTIQRTQQEDSAVYLCASSFVGVGTDTQYFGPGTRLTVL.

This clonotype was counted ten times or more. This CDR3 is CASSLLGANVLTF. As DNA, the CDR3 is TGTGCCAGCAGCTTACTTGGGGCCAACGTCCTGACTTTC. The chain has TRBV7-2 and TRBJ2-6, with D unresolved. The CDR3 sequence is 13 residues long. Trimming stripped 2 bases from V and 3 bases from J, with 2 bases between. Germline V CDR1 and CDR2: SGHTA, FQGNSA. The whole variable domain, filled in from reference TRBV7-2 and TRBJ2-6, reads GAGVSQSPSNKVTEKGKDVELRCDPISGHTALYWYRQSLGQGLEFLIYFQGNSAPDKSGLPSDRFSAERTGGSVSTLTIQRTQQEDSAVYLCASSLLGANVLTFGAGSRLTVL.